Included here is one T cell receptor beta chain sequence, with context. Its cognate antigen is unknown. The data were produced by immunoSEQ multiplex PCR, yet TCRdb's version contains in-frame clones alone and is incomplete. The sample lists over a million clones, 70% to 80% occurring once. Adult Caucasians living in Nashville, Tennessee made up all of the donors. The sample comes from a study of shared clonotypes between healthy human individuals. Whole-study findings and limits: The study found lower generation probabilities in non-shared clonotypes than in those shared by all four donors. The low donor count limited represented genetic and exposure-history diversity.

This CDR3 region has 15 residues. Germline CDR1 reads KGHSH; CDR2 reads LQKENI. Trimming removed 2 bases at V and 1 base at J, with 12 bases between. The chain combines TRBV18 with TRBJ2-7; D could derive from TRBD1 or TRBD2 (5 bases each). The specimen was memory CD4+ T cells from PBMCs. Described subset: CD45RA-negative fraction. This sequence was found in a man younger than 30 in good health. Some clones in this sample may be carry-over from other donors' samples. The CDR3 loop is CASSPRGGPSYEQYF. CDR3 in DNA: TGTGCCAGCTCACCAAGGGGCGGGCCGTCCTACGAGCAGTACTTC.